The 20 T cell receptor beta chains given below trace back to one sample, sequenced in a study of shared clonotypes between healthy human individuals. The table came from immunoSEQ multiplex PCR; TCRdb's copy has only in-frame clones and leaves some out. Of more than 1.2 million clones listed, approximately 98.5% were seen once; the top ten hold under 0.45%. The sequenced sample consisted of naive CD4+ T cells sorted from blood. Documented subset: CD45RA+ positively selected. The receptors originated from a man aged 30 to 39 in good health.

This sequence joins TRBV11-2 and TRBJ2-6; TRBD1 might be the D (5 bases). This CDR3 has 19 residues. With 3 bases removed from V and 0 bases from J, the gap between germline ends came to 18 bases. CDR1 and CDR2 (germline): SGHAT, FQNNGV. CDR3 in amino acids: CASSFGQGTPVSGANVLTF. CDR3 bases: TGTGCCAGCAGCTTTGGGCAGGGAACGCCAGTCTCTGGGGCCAACGTCCTGACTTTC.

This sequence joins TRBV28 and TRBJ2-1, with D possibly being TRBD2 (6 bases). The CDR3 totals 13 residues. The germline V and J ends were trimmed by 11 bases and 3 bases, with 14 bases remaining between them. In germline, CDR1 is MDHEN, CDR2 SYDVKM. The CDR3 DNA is TGTGCCTCCGGTGGGGGGAACTACAATGAGCAGTTCTTC. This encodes CASGGGNYNEQFF.

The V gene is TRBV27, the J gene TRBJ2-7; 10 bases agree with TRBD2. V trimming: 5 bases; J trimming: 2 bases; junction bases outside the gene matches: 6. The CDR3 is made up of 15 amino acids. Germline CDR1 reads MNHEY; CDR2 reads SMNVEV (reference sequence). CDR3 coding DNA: TGTGCCAGCAGTCGTACTAGCGGGACAGCCTACGAGCAGTACTTC. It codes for CASSRTSGTAYEQYF.

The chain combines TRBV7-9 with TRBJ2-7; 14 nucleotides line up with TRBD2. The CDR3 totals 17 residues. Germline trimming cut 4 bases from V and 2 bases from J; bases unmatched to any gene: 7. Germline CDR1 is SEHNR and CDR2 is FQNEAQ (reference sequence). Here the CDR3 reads CASSSPTSGRGPYEQYF. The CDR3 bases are TGTGCCAGCAGCTCCCCGACTAGCGGGAGGGGCCCCTACGAGCAGTACTTC. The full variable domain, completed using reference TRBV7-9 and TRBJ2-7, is DTGVSQNPRHKITKRGQNVTFRCDPISEHNRLYWYRQTLGQGPEFLTYFQNEAQLEKSRLLSDRFSAERPKGSFSTLEIQRTEQGDSAMYLCASSSPTSGRGPYEQYFGPGTRLTVT.

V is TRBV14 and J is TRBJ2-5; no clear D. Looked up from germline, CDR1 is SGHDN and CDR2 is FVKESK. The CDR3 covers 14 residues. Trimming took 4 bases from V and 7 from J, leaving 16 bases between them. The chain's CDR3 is CASSRRGSGTTQYF. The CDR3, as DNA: TGTGCCAGCAGCCGCCGTGGCAGTGGAACGACCCAGTACTTC.

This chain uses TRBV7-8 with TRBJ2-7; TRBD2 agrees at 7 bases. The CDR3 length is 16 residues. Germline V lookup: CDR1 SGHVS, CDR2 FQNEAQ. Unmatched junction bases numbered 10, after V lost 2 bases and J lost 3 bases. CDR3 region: CASSLRKRGDFYEQYF. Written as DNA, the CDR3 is TGTGCCAGCAGCTTACGCAAGCGGGGTGATTTCTACGAGCAGTACTTC.

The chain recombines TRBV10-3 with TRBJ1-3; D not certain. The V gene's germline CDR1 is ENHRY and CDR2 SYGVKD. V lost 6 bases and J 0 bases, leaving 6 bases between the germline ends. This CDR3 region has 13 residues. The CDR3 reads CAIRGYSGNTIYF. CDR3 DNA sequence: TGTGCCATCAGGGGATACTCTGGAAACACCATATATTTT.

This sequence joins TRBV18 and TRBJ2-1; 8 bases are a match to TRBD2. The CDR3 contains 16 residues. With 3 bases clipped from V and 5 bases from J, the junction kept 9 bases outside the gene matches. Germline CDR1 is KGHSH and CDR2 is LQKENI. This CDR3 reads CASSPKSRLANNEQFF. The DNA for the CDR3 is TGTGCCAGCTCACCTAAGTCTAGACTAGCGAACAATGAGCAGTTCTTC.

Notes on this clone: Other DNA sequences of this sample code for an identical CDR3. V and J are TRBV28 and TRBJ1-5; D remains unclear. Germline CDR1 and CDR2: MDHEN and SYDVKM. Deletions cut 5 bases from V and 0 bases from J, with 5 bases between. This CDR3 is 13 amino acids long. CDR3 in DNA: TGTGCCAGCAGTCCGTATAGCAATCAGCCCCAGCATTTT. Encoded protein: CASSPYSNQPQHF.

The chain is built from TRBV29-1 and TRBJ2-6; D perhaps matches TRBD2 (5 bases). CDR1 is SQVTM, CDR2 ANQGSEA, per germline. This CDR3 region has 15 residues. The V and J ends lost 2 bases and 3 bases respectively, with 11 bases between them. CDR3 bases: TGCAGCGTTGAAACGGGGTTGCATGGGGCCAACGTCCTGACTTTC. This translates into CSVETGLHGANVLTF.

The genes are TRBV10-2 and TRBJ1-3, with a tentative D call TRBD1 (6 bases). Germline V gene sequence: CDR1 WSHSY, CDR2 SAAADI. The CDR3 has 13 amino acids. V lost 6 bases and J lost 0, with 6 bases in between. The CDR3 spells CASRDSSGNTIYF. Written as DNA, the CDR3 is TGCGCCAGCAGGGACAGCTCTGGAAACACCATATATTTT.

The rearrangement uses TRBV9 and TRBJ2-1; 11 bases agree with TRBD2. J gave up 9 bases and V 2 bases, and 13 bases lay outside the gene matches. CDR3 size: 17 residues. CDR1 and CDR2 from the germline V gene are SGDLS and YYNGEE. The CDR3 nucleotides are TGTGCCAGCAGCGTCTCTGATCATAGCGGGAGGGCGGGTGAGCAGTTCTTC. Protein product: CASSVSDHSGRAGEQFF.

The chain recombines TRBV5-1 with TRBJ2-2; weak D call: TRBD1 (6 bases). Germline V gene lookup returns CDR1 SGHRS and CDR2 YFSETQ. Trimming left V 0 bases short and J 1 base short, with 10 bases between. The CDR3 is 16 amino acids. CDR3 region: CASSLGVTGNTGELFF. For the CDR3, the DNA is TGCGCCAGCAGCTTGGGTGTGACAGGGAACACCGGGGAGCTGTTTTTT. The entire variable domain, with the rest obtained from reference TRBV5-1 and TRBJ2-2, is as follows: KAGVTQTPRYLIKTRGQQVTLSCSPISGHRSVSWYQQTPGQGLQFLFEYFSETQRNKGNFPGRFSGRQFSNSRSEMNVSTLELGDSALYLCASSLGVTGNTGELFFGEGSRLTVL.

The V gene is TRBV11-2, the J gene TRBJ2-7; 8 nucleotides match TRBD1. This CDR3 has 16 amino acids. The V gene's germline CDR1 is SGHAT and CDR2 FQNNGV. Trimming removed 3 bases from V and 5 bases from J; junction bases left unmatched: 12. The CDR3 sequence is CASSFRTGLETHEQYF. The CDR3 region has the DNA TGTGCCAGCAGCTTCAGGACAGGGCTTGAAACCCACGAGCAGTACTTC.

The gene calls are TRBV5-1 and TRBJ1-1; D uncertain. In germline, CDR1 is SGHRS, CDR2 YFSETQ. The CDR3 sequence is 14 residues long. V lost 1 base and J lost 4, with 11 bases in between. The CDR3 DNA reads TGCGCCAGCAGCTTGTCTCGGCTGGGCACTGAAGCTTTCTTT. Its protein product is CASSLSRLGTEAFF.

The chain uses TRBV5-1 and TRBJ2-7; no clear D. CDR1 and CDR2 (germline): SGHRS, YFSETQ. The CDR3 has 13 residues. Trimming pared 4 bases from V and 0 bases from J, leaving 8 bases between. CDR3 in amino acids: CASSVRISYEQYF. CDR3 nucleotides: TGCGCCAGCAGCGTTCGGATCTCCTACGAGCAGTACTTC.

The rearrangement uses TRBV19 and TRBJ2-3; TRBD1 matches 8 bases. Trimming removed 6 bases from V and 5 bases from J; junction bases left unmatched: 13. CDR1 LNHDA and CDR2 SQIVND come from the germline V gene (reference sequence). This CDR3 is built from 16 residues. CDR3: CASRVLRQGFGDTQYF. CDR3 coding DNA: TGTGCCAGTAGGGTACTTCGACAGGGGTTTGGAGATACGCAGTATTTT.

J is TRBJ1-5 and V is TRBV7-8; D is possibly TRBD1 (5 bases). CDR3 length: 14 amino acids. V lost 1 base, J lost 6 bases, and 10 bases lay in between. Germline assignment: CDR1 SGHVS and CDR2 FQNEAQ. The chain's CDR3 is CASSLGGASQPQHF. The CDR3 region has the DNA TGTGCCAGCAGCTTAGGCGGGGCGAGTCAGCCCCAGCATTTT.

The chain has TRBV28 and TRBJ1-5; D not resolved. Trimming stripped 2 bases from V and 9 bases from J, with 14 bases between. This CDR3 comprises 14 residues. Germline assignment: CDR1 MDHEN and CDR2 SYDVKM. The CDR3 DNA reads TGTGCCAGCAGTTTACTGGGGTCCTTAATGCCCCAGCATTTT. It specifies CASSLLGSLMPQHF.

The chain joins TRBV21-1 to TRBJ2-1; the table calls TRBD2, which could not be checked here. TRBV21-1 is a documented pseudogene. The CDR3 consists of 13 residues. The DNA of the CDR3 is TGTGCCAGCAGCTGGGACTGCTACAATGAGCAGTTCTTC. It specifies CASSWDCYNEQFF.